This T cell receptor (beta chain) was retrieved from a study of T cells in Graves' hyperthyroidism and ophthalmopathy. This clonotype was seen ten or more times. TCR beta CDR3 region amplification was performed from RNA transcripts. The TCR CDR3 first-round RT-PCR relied on the HTBI primer set. MiXCR, applied by TCRdb to the multiplex PCR reads, yields one record per CDR3 protein. The sample includes 250,000 or so distinct CDR3 sequences, approximately 14% of them seen just once. This CDR3 comprises 16 residues. With V trimmed by 3 bases and J by 3 bases, 8 bases remained unmatched. The germline CDR1 and CDR2 sequences are KGHSH and LQKENI. Uncontrolled infection, other autoimmune disease, pregnancy or lactation excluded patients. Each diagnosis drew on symptoms, thyroxine, TRAb, thyroid ultrasound and orbital computed tomography findings.

This chain uses TRBV18 with TRBJ1-5, with 7 bases identical to TRBD1. Sequenced: blood. This TCR came from a woman in her thirties or forties with Graves' hyperthyroidism that later progressed to Graves' ophthalmopathy. The CDR3 DNA is TGTGCCAGCTCACCTGACGGGACAGCTATCAATCAGCCCCAGCATTTT. Its protein product is CASSPDGTAINQPQHF.